Shown below are 27 T cell receptor beta chains from a single sample sequenced in a study of cytomegalovirus exposure and HLA in healthy donors. Vbeta (60) and Jbeta (13) primers were used in the PCR. TCRdb's copy holds only in-frame clones and misses some; the assay was immunoSEQ multiplex PCR. The sample has about 40,000 clones, 86% seen once; the top ten hold about an eighth. Input material: PBMCs. These receptors were collected from a woman in her thirties or forties in good health and CMV-seropositive.

V gene TRBV7-9 combines with J gene TRBJ2-7; 8 nucleotides align to TRBD2. Per the germline V gene, CDR1 is SEHNR and CDR2 is FQNEAQ (reference sequence). The length of the CDR3 is 15 residues. The V segment lost 3 bases and the J segment 3 bases; nucleotides outside the gene matches: 7. CDR3: CASSFLSGGSYEQYF. CDR3 in DNA: TGTGCCAGCAGCTTCTTATCGGGGGGGAGCTACGAGCAGTACTTC.

The rearrangement links TRBV7-2 to TRBJ1-2; TRBD1 is a possible D gene (6 bases). Per the germline V gene, CDR1 is SGHTA and CDR2 is FQGNSA. The V gene lost 5 bases and the J gene lost 8 bases, with 15 bases spanning the gap. This CDR3 is built from 13 residues. The CDR3 DNA reads TGTGCCAGCAGCCCGGGGGGGGCCGCCGGCTACACCTTC. It yields the protein CASSPGGAAGYTF. The full variable domain, with the rest looked up from reference TRBV7-2 and TRBJ1-2, is GAGVSQSPSNKVTEKGKDVELRCDPISGHTALYWYRQSLGQGLEFLIYFQGNSAPDKSGLPSDRFSAERTGGSVSTLTIQRTQQEDSAVYLCASSPGGAAGYTFGSGTRLTVV.

The chain uses TRBV7-7 and TRBJ2-7, with 7 bases aligning to TRBD1. The length of the CDR3 is 14 residues. CDR1 and CDR2 (germline): SSHAT, FNYEAQ (reference sequence). Trimming removed 5 bases from V and 0 bases from J; junction bases left unmatched: 4. The DNA for the CDR3 is TGTGCCAGCAGCCCACGACAGGGCTCCTACGAGCAGTACTTC. It yields the protein CASSPRQGSYEQYF. Full variable domain (outside the CDR3, taken from reference TRBV7-7 and TRBJ2-7): GAGVSQSPRYKVTKRGQDVTLRCDPISSHATLYWYQQALGQGPEFLTYFNYEAQPDKSGLPSDRFSAERPEGSISTLTIQRTEQRDSAMYRCASSPRQGSYEQYFGPGTRLTVT.

V gene TRBV7-2 combines with J gene TRBJ2-5, with 7 bases identical to TRBD1. The V gene end was trimmed by 5 bases and the J gene end by 1 base; junction bases not matched to a gene: 4. Per germline, CDR1 SGHTA and CDR2 FQGNSA. The CDR3 contains 14 residues. Here the CDR3 DNA reads TGTGCCAGCAGCCCACAGGGGAGCCAAGAGACCCAGTACTTC. Its translation: CASSPQGSQETQYF. The full variable domain, in which reference TRBV7-2 and TRBJ2-5 provide the parts outside the CDR3, is GAGVSQSPSNKVTEKGKDVELRCDPISGHTALYWYRQSLGQGLEFLIYFQGNSAPDKSGLPSDRFSAERTGGSVSTLTIQRTQQEDSAVYLCASSPQGSQETQYFGPGTRLLVL.

The chain uses TRBV7-7 and TRBJ2-5, with 11 bases matching TRBD1. V gave up 3 bases and J gave up 2 bases; unmatched junction bases: 5. This CDR3 contains 16 residues. Germline CDR1 and CDR2: SSHAT and FNYEAQ (reference sequence). CDR3 in DNA: TGTGCCAGCAGCTTCCAACGGGACAGGGGGCAAGAGACCCAGTACTTC. This translates into CASSFQRDRGQETQYF.

This clone was seen a few times. The J gene is TRBJ2-1, the V gene TRBV10-2, with a possible D match to TRBD1 (5 bases). This CDR3 region has 13 residues. Germline CDR1 WSHSY, CDR2 SAAADI. V was clipped by 4 bases and J by 5 bases, with 9 bases between them. CDR3 nucleotides: TGCGCCAGCAGTGGGGGCGAACACAATGAGCAGTTCTTC. Translated: CASSGGEHNEQFF.

This chain joins TRBV7-2 and TRBJ2-3; D might be TRBD1 (6 bases). The V and J ends lost 5 bases and 4 bases respectively, with 13 bases between them. This CDR3 region has 14 residues. Germline V gene lookup returns CDR1 SGHTA and CDR2 FQGNSA. For the CDR3, the DNA is TGTGCCAGCAGCGGGGGCCAAGCTCCAGATACGCAGTATTTT. It specifies CASSGGQAPDTQYF.

This chain uses TRBV7-2 with TRBJ2-1; D possibly corresponds to TRBD1 (6 bases). This CDR3 region has 15 residues. V was shortened by 3 bases and J by 5 bases, with 14 bases between the two germline ends. CDR1 SGHTA and CDR2 FQGNSA come from the germline V gene. The CDR3: CASSLRQGTHNEQFF. CDR3 sequence (DNA): TGTGCCAGCAGCTTGCGTCAGGGGACACACAATGAGCAGTTCTTC.

The chain uses TRBV25-1 and TRBJ2-5, with TRBD2 matching 12 bases. The germline V gene has CDR1 MGHDK and CDR2 SYGVNS. CDR3 length: 13 amino acids. V was clipped by 10 bases and J by 3 bases; unmatched bases: 3. The CDR3 DNA sequence: TGTGCCACACGACTAGCGGGAGAAGAGACCCAGTACTTC. This sequence encodes CATRLAGEETQYF.

V usage is TRBV29-1 and J usage is TRBJ2-1, with 8 bases matching TRBD1. V was clipped by 6 bases and J by 4 bases; unmatched bases: 14. Germline CDR1 is SQVTM and CDR2 is ANQGSEA. The CDR3 has 16 residues. The CDR3 DNA sequence: TGCAGCGTCGGAAGGGAGACAGGGGATTCTTACAATGAGCAGTTCTTC. This sequence encodes CSVGRETGDSYNEQFF.

This clone was found a few times. The rearrangement uses TRBV4-1 and TRBJ1-2; D is ambiguous. V dropped 3 bases and J dropped 8 bases, with 10 bases sitting between them. The germline V gene has CDR1 MGHRA and CDR2 YSYEKL. The CDR3 length is 12 residues. CDR3 sequence reads: CASSQQRSGYTF. The CDR3 DNA follows: TGCGCCAGCAGCCAGCAGCGGTCCGGCTACACCTTC.

The J gene is TRBJ2-2, the V gene TRBV18; D is possibly TRBD2 (6 bases). The CDR3 covers 14 residues. V was clipped by 8 bases and J by 0 bases, with 10 bases between them. Looked up from germline, CDR1 is KGHSH and CDR2 is LQKENI. This chain's CDR3 is CASLGTANTGELFF. CDR3 nucleotide sequence: TGTGCCAGCCTGGGGACTGCGAACACCGGGGAGCTGTTTTTT.

The rearrangement links TRBV7-8 to TRBJ1-1, with TRBD1 identical over 7 bases. The germline gives CDR1 SGHVS, CDR2 FQNEAQ. V shed 2 bases and J 8 bases; nucleotides not matched to a gene: 8. The CDR3 covers 14 residues. The CDR3 sequence is CASSLTQGQTEAFF. In DNA form, the CDR3 reads TGTGCCAGCAGCTTAACCCAGGGACAGACGGAAGCTTTCTTT.

The chain couples TRBV5-1 to TRBJ2-4; 7 bases are shared with TRBD1. The CDR3 totals 15 residues. V dropped 4 bases and J dropped 3; count of bases not matched to a gene: 7. Germline V gives CDR1 SGHRS, CDR2 YFSETQ. CDR3 region: CASSATGTVKNIQYF. For the CDR3, the DNA is TGCGCCAGCAGCGCGACCGGGACAGTCAAAAACATTCAGTACTTC.

The chain carries TRBV6-5 and TRBJ1-2, with TRBD1 matching over 7 bases. With V trimmed by 6 bases and J by 4 bases, 11 bases remained unmatched. Germline V lookup: CDR1 MNHEY, CDR2 SVGAGI. The CDR3 is made up of 15 amino acids. Here the CDR3 DNA reads TGTGCCAGCAGGGACGCCGGGACAGCTTCCTATGGCTACACCTTC. Translated: CASRDAGTASYGYTF.

The rearrangement links TRBV28 to TRBJ2-3; 8 positions agree with TRBD2. V shed 4 bases, J shed 3 bases, and the junction held 9 bases outside the gene matches. CDR3 length: 16 amino acids. Germline-derived CDR1 and CDR2 are MDHEN and SYDVKM. The CDR3 DNA is TGTGCCAGCAGTTCCGGAGGAGCGGGAGATACAGATACGCAGTATTTT. It yields the protein CASSSGGAGDTDTQYF.

The genes are TRBV7-9 and TRBJ2-3, with D tentatively TRBD2 (6 bases). The length of the CDR3 is 11 residues. Germline assignment: CDR1 SEHNR and CDR2 FQNEAQ (reference sequence). V was trimmed by 8 bases and J by 11 bases, leaving 14 bases between them. The CDR3 protein is CASFSPGEQYF. DNA for the CDR3: TGTGCCAGCTTTAGCCCGGGGGAGCAGTATTTT.

The rearrangement joins TRBV7-3 to TRBJ2-5, with TRBD1 matching 12 bases. V was clipped by 4 bases and J by 6 bases; unmatched bases: 3. Germline V lookup: CDR1 SGHTA, CDR2 FQGTGA. The CDR3 is made up of 14 amino acids. The CDR3 region is CASSSGTGGKTQYF. CDR3 coding DNA: TGTGCCAGCAGCTCCGGGACAGGGGGCAAGACCCAGTACTTC. The entire variable domain, with the rest obtained from reference TRBV7-3 and TRBJ2-5, is as follows: GAGVSQTPSNKVTEKGKYVELRCDPISGHTALYWYRQSLGQGPEFLIYFQGTGAADDSGLPNDRFFAVRPEGSVSTLKIQRTERGDSAVYLCASSSGTGGKTQYFGPGTRLLVL.

The gene calls are TRBV19 and TRBJ1-3, with unresolved D. The length of the CDR3 is 14 residues. V was clipped by 3 bases and J by 7 bases, with 13 bases between them. Germline lookup yields CDR1 LNHDA and CDR2 SQIVND (reference sequence). The DNA of the CDR3 is TGTGCCAGTAGTATGAGGTCGGGGAGGAACACCATATATTTT. Translation: CASSMRSGRNTIYF.

This clone was counted once. The chain links TRBV5-1 to TRBJ1-2, with D unclear. The CDR3 length is 16 residues. With 1 base removed from V and 5 bases from J, the gap between germline ends came to 18 bases. Germline V gene sequence: CDR1 SGHRS, CDR2 YFSETQ. The CDR3: CASSLYGVPGLYGYTF. The CDR3 DNA reads as TGCGCCAGCAGCTTGTACGGGGTTCCAGGCTTATATGGCTACACCTTC.

The chain uses TRBV7-9 and TRBJ1-1; 8 positions match TRBD1. The V gene end was trimmed by 5 bases and the J gene end by 11 bases; junction bases not matched to a gene: 4. The germline CDR1 and CDR2 sequences are SEHNR and FQNEAQ (reference sequence). The length of the CDR3 is 11 residues. The CDR3, as DNA: TGTGCCAGCAGCACAGGGGGTCAGGCTTTCTTT. It is translated as CASSTGGQAFF.

The chain links TRBV19 to TRBJ2-7; maybe TRBD1 (6 bases). The CDR3 has 14 residues. The V end was cut by 6 bases, the J end by 0 bases, with 12 bases between. Germline CDR1 reads LNHDA; CDR2 reads SQIVND (reference sequence). In nucleotides, the CDR3 is TGTGCCAGTAGCTTAACAGGGAGCTCCTACGAGCAGTACTTC. This codes for CASSLTGSSYEQYF.

The genes are TRBV11-2 and TRBJ2-2; 8 bases fit TRBD2. CDR1 is SGHAT, CDR2 FQNNGV, per germline. There are 18 residues in the CDR3. V was clipped by 1 base and J by 5 bases; unmatched bases: 12. The CDR3 protein is CASSLVAGGQPGTGELFF. The CDR3 nucleotides read TGTGCCAGCAGCTTAGTGGCGGGGGGACAACCAGGGACCGGGGAGCTGTTTTTT. The entire variable domain, with the rest obtained from reference TRBV11-2 and TRBJ2-2, is as follows: EAGVAQSPRYKIIEKRQSVAFWCNPISGHATLYWYQQILGQGPKLLIQFQNNGVVDDSQLPKDRFSAERLKGVDSTLKIQPAKLEDSAVYLCASSLVAGGQPGTGELFFGEGSRLTVL.

The CDR3 nucleotides read TGTGCCAGCAGCTTCCTAGCCCGTACCATCTACAATGAGCAGTTCTTC. Amino acids: CASSFLARTIYNEQFF. The chain carries TRBV7-2 and TRBJ2-1; D perhaps matches TRBD2 (5 bases). The germline CDR1 and CDR2 sequences are SGHTA and FQGNSA. V was trimmed by 3 bases and J by 3 bases, leaving 15 bases between them. The CDR3 is 16 residues long.

The rearrangement joins TRBV2 to TRBJ1-4, with a possible D match to TRBD1 (5 bases). This CDR3 contains 15 residues. The V and J ends lost 8 bases and 8 bases respectively, with 21 bases between them. The V gene's germline CDR1 is SNHLY and CDR2 FYNNEI. In DNA form, the CDR3 reads TGTGCCAGCGACCGGGACGGGAGAGCGGGAGAAAAACTGTTTTTT. Translated, it gives CASDRDGRAGEKLFF.

This clone came up once. This chain uses TRBV2 with TRBJ1-2; 8 nucleotides line up with TRBD1. The germline V gene has CDR1 SNHLY and CDR2 FYNNEI. This CDR3 comprises 15 residues. V was clipped by 4 bases and J by 8 bases; unmatched bases: 12. CDR3: CASSVGQVPTDGYTF. The CDR3 DNA sequence: TGTGCCAGCAGTGTGGGACAGGTGCCTACGGACGGCTACACCTTC.

This sequence joins TRBV4-3 and TRBJ2-2, with D perhaps matching TRBD1 (5 bases). CDR1 and CDR2 (germline): LGHNA, YSLEER. V was pared by 4 bases and J by 5 bases, with 11 bases between. CDR3 size: 14 residues. CDR3 sequence: CASSLIRGTGELFF. Written as DNA, the CDR3 is TGCGCCAGCAGCCTTATAAGGGGTACCGGGGAGCTGTTTTTT.